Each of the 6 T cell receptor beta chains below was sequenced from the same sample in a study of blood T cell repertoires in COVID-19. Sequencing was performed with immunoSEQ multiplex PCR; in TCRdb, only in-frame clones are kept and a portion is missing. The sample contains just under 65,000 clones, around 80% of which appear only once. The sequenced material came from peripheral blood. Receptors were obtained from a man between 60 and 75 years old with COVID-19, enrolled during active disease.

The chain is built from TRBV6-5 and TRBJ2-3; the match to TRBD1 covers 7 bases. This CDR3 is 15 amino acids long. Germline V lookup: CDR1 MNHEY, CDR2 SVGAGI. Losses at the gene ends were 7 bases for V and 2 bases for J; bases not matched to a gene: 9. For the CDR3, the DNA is TGTGCCAGCATTTTCACAGGGGCGTACACAGATACGCAGTATTTT. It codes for CASIFTGAYTDTQYF.

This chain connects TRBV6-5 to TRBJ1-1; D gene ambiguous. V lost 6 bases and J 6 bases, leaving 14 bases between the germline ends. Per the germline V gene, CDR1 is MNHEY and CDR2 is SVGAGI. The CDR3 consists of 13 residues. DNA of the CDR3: TGTGCCAGCAGCCCCCCCGGGAGATCTGAAGCTTTCTTT. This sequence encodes CASSPPGRSEAFF.

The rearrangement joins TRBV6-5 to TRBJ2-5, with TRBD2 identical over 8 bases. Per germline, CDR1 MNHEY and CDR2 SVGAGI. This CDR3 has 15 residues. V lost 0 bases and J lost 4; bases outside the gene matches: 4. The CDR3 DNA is TGTGCCAGCAGTTACTCCCTAGCGGGTACAGAGACCCAGTACTTC. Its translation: CASSYSLAGTETQYF.

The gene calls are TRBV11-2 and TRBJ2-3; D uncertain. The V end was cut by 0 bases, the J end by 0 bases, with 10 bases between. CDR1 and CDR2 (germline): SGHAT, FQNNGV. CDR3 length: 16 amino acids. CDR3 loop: CASSLDGRDSTDTQYF. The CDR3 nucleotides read TGTGCCAGCAGCTTAGATGGGCGCGACAGCACAGATACGCAGTATTTT.

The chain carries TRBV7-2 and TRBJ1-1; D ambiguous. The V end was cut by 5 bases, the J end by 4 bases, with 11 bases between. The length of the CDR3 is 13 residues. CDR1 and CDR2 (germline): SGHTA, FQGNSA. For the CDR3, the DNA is TGTGCCAGCAGCACCGGACTAGGCACTGAAGCTTTCTTT. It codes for CASSTGLGTEAFF.

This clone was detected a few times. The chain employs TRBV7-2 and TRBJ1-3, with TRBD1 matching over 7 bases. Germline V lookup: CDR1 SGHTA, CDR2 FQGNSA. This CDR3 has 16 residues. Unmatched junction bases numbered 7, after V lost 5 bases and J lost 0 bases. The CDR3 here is CASSPRGQRSGNTIYF. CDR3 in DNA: TGTGCCAGCAGCCCCAGGGGACAGCGCTCTGGAAACACCATATATTTT.